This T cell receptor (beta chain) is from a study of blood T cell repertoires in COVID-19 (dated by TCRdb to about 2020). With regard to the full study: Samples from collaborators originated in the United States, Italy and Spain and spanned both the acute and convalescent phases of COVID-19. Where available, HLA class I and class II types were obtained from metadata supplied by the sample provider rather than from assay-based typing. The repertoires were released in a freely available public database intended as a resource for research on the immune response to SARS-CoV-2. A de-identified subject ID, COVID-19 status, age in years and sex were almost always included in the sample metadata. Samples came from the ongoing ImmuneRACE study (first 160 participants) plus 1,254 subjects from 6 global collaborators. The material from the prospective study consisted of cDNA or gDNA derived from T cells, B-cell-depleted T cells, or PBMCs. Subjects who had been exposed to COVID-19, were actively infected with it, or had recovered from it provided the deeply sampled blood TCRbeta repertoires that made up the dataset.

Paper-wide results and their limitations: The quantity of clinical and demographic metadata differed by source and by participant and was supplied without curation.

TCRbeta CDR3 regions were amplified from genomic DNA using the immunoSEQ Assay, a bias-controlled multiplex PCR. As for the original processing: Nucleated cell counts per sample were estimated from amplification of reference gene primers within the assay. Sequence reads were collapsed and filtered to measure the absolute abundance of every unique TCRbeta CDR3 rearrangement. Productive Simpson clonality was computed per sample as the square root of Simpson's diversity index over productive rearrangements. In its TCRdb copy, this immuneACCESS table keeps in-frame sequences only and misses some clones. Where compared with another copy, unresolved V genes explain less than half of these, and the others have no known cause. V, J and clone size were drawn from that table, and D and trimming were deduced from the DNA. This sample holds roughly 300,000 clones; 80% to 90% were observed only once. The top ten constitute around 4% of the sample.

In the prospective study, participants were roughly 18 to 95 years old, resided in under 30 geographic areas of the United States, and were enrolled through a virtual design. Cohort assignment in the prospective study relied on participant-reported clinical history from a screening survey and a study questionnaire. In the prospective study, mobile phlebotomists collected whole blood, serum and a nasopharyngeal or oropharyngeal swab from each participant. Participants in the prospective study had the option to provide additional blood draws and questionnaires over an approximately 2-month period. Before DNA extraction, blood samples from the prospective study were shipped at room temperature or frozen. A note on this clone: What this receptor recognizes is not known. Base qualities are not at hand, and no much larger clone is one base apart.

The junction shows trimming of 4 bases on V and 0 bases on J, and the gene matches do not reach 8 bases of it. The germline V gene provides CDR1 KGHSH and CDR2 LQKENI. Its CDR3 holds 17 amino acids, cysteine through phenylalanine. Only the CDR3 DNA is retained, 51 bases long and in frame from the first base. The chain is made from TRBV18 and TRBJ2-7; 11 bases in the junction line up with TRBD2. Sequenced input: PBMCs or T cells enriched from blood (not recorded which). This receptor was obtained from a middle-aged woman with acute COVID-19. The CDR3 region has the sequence CASSRQRTSGSSYEQYF. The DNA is TGTGCCAGCTCACGCCAGCGGACTAGCGGGTCCTCCTACGAGCAGTACTTC.